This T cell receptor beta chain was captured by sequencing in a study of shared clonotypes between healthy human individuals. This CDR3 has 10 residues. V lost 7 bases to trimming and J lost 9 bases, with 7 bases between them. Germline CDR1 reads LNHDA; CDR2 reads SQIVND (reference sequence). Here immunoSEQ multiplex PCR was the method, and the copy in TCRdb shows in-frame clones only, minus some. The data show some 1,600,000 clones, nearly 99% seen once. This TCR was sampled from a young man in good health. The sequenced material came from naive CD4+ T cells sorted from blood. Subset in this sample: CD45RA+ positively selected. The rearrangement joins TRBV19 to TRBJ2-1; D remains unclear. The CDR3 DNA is TGTGCCAGTATAACGGGTGAGCAGTTCTTC. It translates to CASITGEQFF.